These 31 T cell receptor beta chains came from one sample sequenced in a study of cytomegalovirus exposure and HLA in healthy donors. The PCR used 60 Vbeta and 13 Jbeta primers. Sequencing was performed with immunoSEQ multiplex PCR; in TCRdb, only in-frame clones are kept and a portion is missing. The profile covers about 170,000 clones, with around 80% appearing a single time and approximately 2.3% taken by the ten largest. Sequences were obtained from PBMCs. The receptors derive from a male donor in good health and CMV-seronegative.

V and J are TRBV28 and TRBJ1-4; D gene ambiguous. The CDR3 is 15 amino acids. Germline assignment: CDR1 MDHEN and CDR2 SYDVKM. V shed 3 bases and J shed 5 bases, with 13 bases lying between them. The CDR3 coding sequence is TGTGCCAGCAGTTTTGGCGGCCTCGACAATGAAAAACTGTTTTTT. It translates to CASSFGGLDNEKLFF.

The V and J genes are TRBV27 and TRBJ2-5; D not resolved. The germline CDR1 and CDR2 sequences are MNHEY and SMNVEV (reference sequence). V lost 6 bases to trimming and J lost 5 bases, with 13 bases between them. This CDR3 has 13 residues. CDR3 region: CASRFLDSETQYF. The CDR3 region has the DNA TGTGCCAGCAGATTTTTAGATTCCGAGACCCAGTACTTC.

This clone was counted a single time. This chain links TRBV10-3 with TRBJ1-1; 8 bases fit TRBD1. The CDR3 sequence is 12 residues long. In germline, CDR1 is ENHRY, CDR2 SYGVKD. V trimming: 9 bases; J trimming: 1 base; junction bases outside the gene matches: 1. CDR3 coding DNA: TGTGCCATAGGACAGGGGAACACTGAAGCTTTCTTT. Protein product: CAIGQGNTEAFF.

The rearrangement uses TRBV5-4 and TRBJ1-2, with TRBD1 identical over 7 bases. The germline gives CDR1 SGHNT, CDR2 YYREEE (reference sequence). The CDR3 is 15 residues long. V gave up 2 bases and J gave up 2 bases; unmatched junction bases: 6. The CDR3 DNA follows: TGTGCCAGCAGCTTAGACCCAGGGGGAAACTATGGCTACACCTTC. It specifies CASSLDPGGNYGYTF.

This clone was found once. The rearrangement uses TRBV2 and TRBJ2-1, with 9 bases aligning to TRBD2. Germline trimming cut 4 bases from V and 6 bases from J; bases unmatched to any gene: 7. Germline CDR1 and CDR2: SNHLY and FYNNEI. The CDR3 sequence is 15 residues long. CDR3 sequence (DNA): TGTGCCAGCAGTGGTAGCGGGAGAATCAGCAATGAGCAGTTCTTC. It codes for CASSGSGRISNEQFF.

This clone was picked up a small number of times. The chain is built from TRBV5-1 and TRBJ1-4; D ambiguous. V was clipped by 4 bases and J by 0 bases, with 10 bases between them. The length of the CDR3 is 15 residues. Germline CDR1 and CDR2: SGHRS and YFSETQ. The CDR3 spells CASSETGTTNEKLFF. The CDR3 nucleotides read TGCGCCAGCAGCGAGACCGGGACAACTAATGAAAAACTGTTTTTT.

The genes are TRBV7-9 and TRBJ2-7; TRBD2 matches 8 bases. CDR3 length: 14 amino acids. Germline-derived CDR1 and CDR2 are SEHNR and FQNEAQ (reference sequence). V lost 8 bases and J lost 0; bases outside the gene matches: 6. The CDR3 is CASVPSGRSYEQYF. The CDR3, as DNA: TGTGCCAGCGTCCCTAGCGGGCGCTCCTACGAGCAGTACTTC.

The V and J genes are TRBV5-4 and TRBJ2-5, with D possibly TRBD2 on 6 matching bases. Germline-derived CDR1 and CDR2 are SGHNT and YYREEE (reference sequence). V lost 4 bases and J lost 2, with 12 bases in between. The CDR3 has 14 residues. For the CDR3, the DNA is TGTGCCAGCAGCCCCTCGGGGGTACAAGAGACCCAGTACTTC. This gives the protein CASSPSGVQETQYF.

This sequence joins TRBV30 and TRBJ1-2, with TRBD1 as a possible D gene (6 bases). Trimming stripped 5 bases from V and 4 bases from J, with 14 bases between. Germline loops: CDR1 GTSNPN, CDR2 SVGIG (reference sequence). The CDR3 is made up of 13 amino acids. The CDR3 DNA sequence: TGTGCCTGGGTTTACAGGGCTGGCTATGGCTACACCTTC. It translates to CAWVYRAGYGYTF.

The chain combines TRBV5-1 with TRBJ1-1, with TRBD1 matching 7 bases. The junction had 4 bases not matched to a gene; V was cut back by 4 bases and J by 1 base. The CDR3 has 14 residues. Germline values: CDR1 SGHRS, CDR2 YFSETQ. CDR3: CASSAGQSNTEAFF. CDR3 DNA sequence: TGCGCCAGCAGCGCGGGACAGTCGAACACTGAAGCTTTCTTT.

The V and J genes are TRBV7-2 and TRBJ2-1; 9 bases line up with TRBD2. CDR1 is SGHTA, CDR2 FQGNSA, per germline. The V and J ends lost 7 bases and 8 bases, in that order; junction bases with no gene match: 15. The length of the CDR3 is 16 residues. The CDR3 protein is CASILRGLAVFDEQFF. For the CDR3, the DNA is TGTGCCAGCATCCTTAGGGGACTAGCCGTTTTCGATGAGCAGTTCTTC.

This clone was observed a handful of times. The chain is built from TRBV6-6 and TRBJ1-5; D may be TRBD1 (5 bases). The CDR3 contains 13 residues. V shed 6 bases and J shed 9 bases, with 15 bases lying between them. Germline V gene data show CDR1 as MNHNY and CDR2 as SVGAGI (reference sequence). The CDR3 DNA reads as TGTGCCAGCAGAAAACGGGGGGATCGGCCCCAGCATTTT. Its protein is CASRKRGDRPQHF.

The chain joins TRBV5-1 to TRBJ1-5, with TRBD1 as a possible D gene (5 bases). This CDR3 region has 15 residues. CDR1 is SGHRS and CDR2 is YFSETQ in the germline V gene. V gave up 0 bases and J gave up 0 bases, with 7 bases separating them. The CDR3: CASSLAGDSNQPQHF. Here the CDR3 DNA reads TGCGCCAGCAGCTTGGCGGGGGATAGCAATCAGCCCCAGCATTTT.

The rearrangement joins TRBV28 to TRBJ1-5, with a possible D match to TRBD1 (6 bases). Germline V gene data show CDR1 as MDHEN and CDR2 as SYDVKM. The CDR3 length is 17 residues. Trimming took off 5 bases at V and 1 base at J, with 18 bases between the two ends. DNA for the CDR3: TGTGCCAGCAGTATCGGAATGGACAGCCCCAGCAATCAGCCCCAGCATTTT. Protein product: CASSIGMDSPSNQPQHF.

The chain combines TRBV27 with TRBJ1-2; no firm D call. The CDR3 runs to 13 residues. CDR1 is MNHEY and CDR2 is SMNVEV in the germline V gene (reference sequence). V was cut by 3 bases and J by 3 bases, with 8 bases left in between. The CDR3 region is CASSFREYYGYTF. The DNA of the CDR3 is TGTGCCAGCAGTTTTCGGGAATACTATGGCTACACCTTC.

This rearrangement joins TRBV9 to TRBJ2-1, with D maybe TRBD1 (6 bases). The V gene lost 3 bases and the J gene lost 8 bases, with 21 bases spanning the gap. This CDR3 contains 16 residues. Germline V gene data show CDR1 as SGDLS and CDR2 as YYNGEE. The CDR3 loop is CASSAATGLVGDEQFF. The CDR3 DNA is TGTGCCAGCAGCGCTGCTACAGGGTTGGTTGGGGATGAGCAGTTCTTC.

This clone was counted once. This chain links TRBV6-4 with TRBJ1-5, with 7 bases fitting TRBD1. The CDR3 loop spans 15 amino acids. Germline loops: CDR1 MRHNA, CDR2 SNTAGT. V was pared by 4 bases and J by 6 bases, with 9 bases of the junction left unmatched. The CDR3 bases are TGTGCCAGCAGTGTGAAGGGGGCTTGGAGTCAGCCCCAGCATTTT. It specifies CASSVKGAWSQPQHF.

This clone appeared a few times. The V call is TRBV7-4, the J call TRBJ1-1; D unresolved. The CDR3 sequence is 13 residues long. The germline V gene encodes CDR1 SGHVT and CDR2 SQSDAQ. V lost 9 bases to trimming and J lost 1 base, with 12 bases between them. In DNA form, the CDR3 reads TGTGCCAGACGAGGGAAGAGGAACACTGAAGCTTTCTTT. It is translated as CARRGKRNTEAFF.

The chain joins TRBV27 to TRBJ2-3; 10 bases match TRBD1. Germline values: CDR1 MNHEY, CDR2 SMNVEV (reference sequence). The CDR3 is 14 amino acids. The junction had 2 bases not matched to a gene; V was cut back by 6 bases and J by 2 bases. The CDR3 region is CASRDRGYTDTQYF. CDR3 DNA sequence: TGTGCCAGCAGGGACAGGGGGTACACAGATACGCAGTATTTT.

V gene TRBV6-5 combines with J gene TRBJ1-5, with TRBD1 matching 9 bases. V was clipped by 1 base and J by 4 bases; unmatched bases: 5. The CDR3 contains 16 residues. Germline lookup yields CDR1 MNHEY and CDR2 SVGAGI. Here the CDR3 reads CASSYLDRGRNQPQHF. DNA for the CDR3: TGTGCCAGCAGTTACTTGGACAGGGGAAGGAATCAGCCCCAGCATTTT.

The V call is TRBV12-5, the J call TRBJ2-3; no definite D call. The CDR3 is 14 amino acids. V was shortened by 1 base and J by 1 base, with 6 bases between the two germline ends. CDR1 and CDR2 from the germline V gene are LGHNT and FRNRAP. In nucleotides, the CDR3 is TGTGCTAGTGGTTTGGGGGCAGGCACAGATACGCAGTATTTT. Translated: CASGLGAGTDTQYF.

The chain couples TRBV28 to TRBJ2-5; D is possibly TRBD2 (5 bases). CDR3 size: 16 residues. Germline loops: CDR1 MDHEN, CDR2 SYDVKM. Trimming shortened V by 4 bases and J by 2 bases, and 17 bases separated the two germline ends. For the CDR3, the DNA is TGTGCCAGCAGTTCGCGGAAGAGGGCACCGCAAGAGACCCAGTACTTC. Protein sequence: CASSSRKRAPQETQYF. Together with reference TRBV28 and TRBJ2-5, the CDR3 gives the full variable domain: DVKVTQSSRYLVKRTGEKVFLECVQDMDHENMFWYRQDPGLGLRLIYFSYDVKMKEKGDIPEGYSVSREKKERFSLILESASTNQTSMYLCASSSRKRAPQETQYFGPGTRLLVL.

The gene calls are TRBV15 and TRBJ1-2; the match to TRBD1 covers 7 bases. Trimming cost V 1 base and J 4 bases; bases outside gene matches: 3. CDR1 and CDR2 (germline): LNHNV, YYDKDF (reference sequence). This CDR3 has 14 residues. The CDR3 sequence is CATSRGGDSYGYTF. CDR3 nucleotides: TGTGCCACCAGCAGAGGAGGGGACAGCTATGGCTACACCTTC.

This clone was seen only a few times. DNA of the CDR3: TGTGCCATCAGTGAGGGCGGGGAGCAGTACTTC. Residues: CAISEGGEQYF. The rearrangement joins TRBV10-3 to TRBJ2-7; D is possibly TRBD2 (5 bases). The germline V and J ends were trimmed by 2 bases and 7 bases, with 6 bases remaining between them. CDR1 and CDR2 from the germline V gene are ENHRY and SYGVKD. The CDR3 totals 11 residues.

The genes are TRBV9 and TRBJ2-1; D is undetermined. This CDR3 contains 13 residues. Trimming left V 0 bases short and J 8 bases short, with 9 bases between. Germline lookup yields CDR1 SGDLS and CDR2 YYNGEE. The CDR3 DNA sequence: TGTGCCAGCAGCGTAGCACCCCCGGATGAGCAGTTCTTC. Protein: CASSVAPPDEQFF.

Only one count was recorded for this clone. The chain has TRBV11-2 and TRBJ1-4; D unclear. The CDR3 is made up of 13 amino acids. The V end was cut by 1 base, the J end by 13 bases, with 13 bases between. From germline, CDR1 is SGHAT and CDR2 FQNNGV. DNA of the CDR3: TGTGCCAGCAGCTTAGCCCGGGGAGGTAGACTGTTTTTT. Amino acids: CASSLARGGRLFF.

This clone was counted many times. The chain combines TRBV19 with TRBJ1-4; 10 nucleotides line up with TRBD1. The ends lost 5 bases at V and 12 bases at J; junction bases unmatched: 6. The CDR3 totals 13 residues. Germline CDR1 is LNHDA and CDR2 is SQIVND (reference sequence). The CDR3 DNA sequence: TGTGCCAGTAGTTGGGGACAGGGGAAACAACTGTTTTTT. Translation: CASSWGQGKQLFF.

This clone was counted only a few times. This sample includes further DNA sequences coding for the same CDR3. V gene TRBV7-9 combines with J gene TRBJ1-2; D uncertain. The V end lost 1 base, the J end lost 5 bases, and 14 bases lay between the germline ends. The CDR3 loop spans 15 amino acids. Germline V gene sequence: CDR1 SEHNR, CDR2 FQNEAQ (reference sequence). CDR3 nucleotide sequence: TGTGCCAGCAGCTTAGGGGAGGGATCGGGATATGGCTACACCTTC. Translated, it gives CASSLGEGSGYGYTF.

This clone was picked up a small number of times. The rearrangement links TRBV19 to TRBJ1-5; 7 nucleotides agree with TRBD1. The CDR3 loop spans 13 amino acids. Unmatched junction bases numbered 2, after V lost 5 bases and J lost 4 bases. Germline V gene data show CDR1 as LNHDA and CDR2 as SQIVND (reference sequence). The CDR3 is CASSVQGNQPQHF. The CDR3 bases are TGTGCCAGTAGTGTACAGGGGAATCAGCCCCAGCATTTT.

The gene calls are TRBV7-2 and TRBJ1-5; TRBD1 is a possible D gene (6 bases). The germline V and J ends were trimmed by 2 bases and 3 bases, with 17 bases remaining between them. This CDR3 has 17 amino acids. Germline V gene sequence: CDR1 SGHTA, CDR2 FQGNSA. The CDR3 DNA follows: TGTGCCAGCAGCTTATTTGTAGGGGGGGAATTCAATCAGCCCCAGCATTTT. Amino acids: CASSLFVGGEFNQPQHF.

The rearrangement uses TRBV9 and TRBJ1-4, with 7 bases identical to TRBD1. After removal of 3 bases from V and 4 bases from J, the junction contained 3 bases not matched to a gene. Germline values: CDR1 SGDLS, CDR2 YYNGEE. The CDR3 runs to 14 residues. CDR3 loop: CASSEGQFNEKLFF. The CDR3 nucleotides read TGTGCCAGCAGCGAGGGACAGTTTAATGAAAAACTGTTTTTT. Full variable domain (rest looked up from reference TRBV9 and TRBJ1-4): DSGVTQTPKHLITATGQRVTLRCSPRSGDLSVYWYQQSLDQGLQFLIQYYNGEERAKGNILERFSAQQFPDLHSELNLSSLELGDSALYFCASSEGQFNEKLFFGSGTQLSVL.